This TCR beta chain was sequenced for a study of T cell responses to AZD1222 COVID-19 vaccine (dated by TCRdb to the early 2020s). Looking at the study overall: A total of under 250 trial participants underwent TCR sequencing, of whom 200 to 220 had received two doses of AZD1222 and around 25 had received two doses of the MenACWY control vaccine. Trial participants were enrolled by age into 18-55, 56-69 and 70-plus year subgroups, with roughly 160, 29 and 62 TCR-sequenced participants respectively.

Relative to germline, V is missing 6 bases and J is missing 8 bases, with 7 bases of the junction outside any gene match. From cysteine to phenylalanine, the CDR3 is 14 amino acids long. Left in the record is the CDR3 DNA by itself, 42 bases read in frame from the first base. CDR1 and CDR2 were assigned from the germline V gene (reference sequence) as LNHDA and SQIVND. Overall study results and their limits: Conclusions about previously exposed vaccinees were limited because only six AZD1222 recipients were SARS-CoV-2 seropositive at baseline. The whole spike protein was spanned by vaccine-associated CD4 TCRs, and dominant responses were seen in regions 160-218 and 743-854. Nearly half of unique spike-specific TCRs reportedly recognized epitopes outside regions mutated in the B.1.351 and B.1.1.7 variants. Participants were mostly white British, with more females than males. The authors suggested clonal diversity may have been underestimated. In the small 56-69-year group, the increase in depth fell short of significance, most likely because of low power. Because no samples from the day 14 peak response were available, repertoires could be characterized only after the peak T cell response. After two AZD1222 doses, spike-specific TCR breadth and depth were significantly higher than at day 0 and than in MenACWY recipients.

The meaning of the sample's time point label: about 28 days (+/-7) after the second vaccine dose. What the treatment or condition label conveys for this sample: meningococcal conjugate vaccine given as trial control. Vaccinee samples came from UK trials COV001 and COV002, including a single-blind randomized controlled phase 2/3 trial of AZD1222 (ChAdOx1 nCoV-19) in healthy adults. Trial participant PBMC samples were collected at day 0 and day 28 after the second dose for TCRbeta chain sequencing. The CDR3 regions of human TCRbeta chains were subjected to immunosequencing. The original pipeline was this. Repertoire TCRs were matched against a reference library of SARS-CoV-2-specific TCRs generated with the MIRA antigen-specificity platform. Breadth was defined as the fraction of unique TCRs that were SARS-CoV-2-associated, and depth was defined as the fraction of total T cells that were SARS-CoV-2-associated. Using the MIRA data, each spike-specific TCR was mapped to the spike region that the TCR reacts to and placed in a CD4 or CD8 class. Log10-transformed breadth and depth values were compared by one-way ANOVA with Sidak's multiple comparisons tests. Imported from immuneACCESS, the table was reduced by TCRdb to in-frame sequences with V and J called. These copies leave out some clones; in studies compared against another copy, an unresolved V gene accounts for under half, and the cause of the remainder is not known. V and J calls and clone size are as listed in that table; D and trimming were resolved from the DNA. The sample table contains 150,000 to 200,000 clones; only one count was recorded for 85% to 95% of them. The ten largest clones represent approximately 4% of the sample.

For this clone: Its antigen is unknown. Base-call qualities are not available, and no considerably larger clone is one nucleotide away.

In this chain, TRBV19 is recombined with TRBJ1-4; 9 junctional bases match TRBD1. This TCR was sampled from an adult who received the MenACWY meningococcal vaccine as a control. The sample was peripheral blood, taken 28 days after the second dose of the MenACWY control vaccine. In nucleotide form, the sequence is TGTGCCAGTAGCCGGACAGGGGCCGACGAAAAACTGTTTTTT. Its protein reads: CASSRTGADEKLFF.